This T cell receptor (beta chain) is from a study of shared clonotypes between healthy human individuals. Comments on this clone: What it binds is not known.

The genomic DNA of each subset was split evenly across several immunoSEQ plates. Sequenced by immunoSEQ multiplex PCR; TCRdb stores in-frame clones only, minus some. Of hundreds of thousands of clones detected, 95% to 97% appear once; the ten largest clones hold about 0.064%. Study-wide findings and caveats: A reduction in generation probabilities was seen for non-shared clonotypes relative to those shared by all four donors. Read depth was anticipated to influence clonotype sharing among donors.

This CDR3 contains 11 residues. Trimming pared 3 bases from V and 7 bases from J, leaving 6 bases between. The germline CDR1 and CDR2 sequences are MDHEN and SYDVKM. The V call is TRBV28, the J call TRBJ1-1; D unresolved. The sample taken for sequencing was naive CD4+ T cells sorted from blood. Subset defined: CD45RA+ positively selected. This TCR was sampled from a woman aged 25 to 45 in good health. The CDR3 sequence: CASSFRREAFF. CDR3 sequence (DNA): TGTGCCAGCAGTTTCCGCCGTGAAGCTTTCTTT. Supplemented by reference TRBV28 and TRBJ1-1, the full variable domain reads DVKVTQSSRYLVKRTGEKVFLECVQDMDHENMFWYRQDPGLGLRLIYFSYDVKMKEKGDIPEGYSVSREKKERFSLILESASTNQTSMYLCASSFRREAFFGQGTRLTVV.